The source of this T cell receptor (beta chain) is a study of vaccination and CD4 T cells after COVID-19. Study as a whole: Nasal swab PCR identified SARS-CoV-2 in the convalescent patients, of whom roughly nine were mild and one severe.

This clonotype was recorded a few times. The antigen is undetermined. Treatment meaning: approximately nine-day PBMC culture with coronavirus spike peptide pools or control peptides (ViraFEST assay). From the approximately ten-day cultures, CD4+ T cells were isolated by negative selection. The study's findings and limits: Spike mono-reactivity was found in 304 of the 307 vaccine-specific clones identified in convalescent patients.

Sequenced with the Oncomine TCR Beta short-read assay was DNA taken from cultured CD4+ T cells. TCRdb re-called the PCR reads with MiXCR, one entry per CDR3 protein. The data show over 8,000 distinct CDR3 sequences, with 55% to 60% seen just once and roughly 7.2% held by the top ten. J gave up 5 bases and V 1 base, and 12 bases lay outside the gene matches. Germline V CDR1 and CDR2: LNHNV, YYDKDF (reference sequence). CDR3 size: 17 residues. The TCR was taken from a human donor who had recovered from COVID-19. The chain is built from TRBV15 and TRBJ1-2; TRBD1 matches 8 bases. Source material: CD4+ T cells from blood, cultured in vitro. CDR3 residues: CATSRGLGTGGEYGYTF. The CDR3 DNA is TGTGCCACCAGCAGAGGACTTGGGACAGGAGGAGAATATGGCTACACCTTC.